Sequencing of this T cell receptor (beta chain) was carried out in a study of shared clonotypes between healthy human individuals (dated by TCRdb to the early 2020s). Background on the whole study: The cohort comprised a couple of women and a few men aged 18 to 49 years. Between about 0.8 and 9.5 billion PBMCs per donor were obtained by leukapheresis. Different laboratories and diverse techniques were used to prepare libraries and sequence TCR repertoires, to increase sequencing depth and limit assay-specific biases. Blood TCR repertoires of about five healthy adults were deeply sequenced to estimate repertoire size and the extent of clonotype sharing between individuals. For each donor, CD4 naive and CD4 memory were each given three plates, CD8 naive was given two plates, and CD8 memory was given one plate.

With respect to this clone: The target of this receptor is not known. Qualities for individual bases were not recorded, and no much larger clone is one base off.

The donors were healthy, HIV-negative adults who had no recently reported acute infections or vaccinations. Every donor was a Caucasian adult residing in Nashville, Tennessee, USA. CD4+ T cells were enriched by magnetic negative selection; naive cells were then positively selected on CD45RA, and the negative fraction formed the memory subset. Blood was collected by leukapheresis, and PBMCs were isolated by Ficoll-Histopaque density gradient centrifugation and then cryopreserved in liquid nitrogen vapor phase. Analytical flow cytometry was used to check the purity and quantity of every magnetically sorted T cell population. From each sorted fraction, genomic DNA was isolated and quantified by UV absorbance on a Nanodrop 2000c. Based on the germline V gene (reference sequence), the CDR1 and CDR2 sequences are SGHNT and YYREEE. From its cysteine to its phenylalanine, the CDR3 spans 14 amino acids. Only the CDR3 DNA is retained, 42 bases long and in frame from the first base. V is shortened by 0 bases, J by 2 bases, and the region joining them spans 9 bases.

Using the deep immunoSEQ assay, TCR CDR3 regions were amplified from genomic DNA by multiplex PCR. Extracted genomic DNA from each cell subset was spread evenly across all wells of several immunoSEQ 96-well plates, with each plate serving as a replicate. For sorted subsets, roughly 200 ng of genomic DNA, equivalent to 25,000 to 35,000 T cell genomes, went into each replicate PCR. Purified libraries were measured with a Qubit 3.0 fluorometer, size-checked on a Bioanalyzer 2100, and measured again with the KAPA Library Quantification kit. Every immunoSEQ 96-well plate was sequenced on a dedicated single-read 150-cycle Illumina NextSeq 550 flow cell. As for the authors' bioinformatics: Because the immunoSEQ output held only junctional sequences and lacked quality scores, the filtering could not match the filtering applied to full-length reads. Sequences were annotated with PyIR, a Python wrapper for IgBLAST v1.9, and V/J genes and CDR3 were assigned using IMGT germline references. Reads with weak V/J assignments (E-value above 1e-6), missing CDR3, stop codons, out-of-frame junctions, or ambiguous translated residues were removed. V3J clonotypes were defined as sequences sharing the same inferred V gene, J gene, and CDR3 amino acid sequence. The percentage overlap between two repertoires was calculated by dividing the number of shared unique clonotypes by the size of the smaller repertoire. Richness of each repertoire was evaluated using RTK rarefaction, the Chao1 estimator, and Recon v2.1 estimates of unobserved clonotypes. Generation probabilities were computed with OLGA for all TCRbeta clonotypes obtained by the gDNA method from several donors. The table comes from immuneACCESS by way of TCRdb, which keeps in-frame sequences with V and J called. Part of the clones is missing from these tables; in studies checked, under half for an unresolved V gene and the rest for unknown reasons. The D gene and trimming were derived from the DNA, and the V and J assignments and clone size from that table. The sample contains 2,500,000 or so clones, just over 90% of them found a single time. The ten largest account for 0.14% of the sample.

What the study reported, not specific to this receptor: Based on pairwise subsampling, the degree of clonotype sharing among donors was expected to be affected by sequencing depth. The small number of donors limited the genetic and exposure-history diversity represented. Sampling was restricted to blood, and TCR repertoires in tissue are likely to differ from TCR repertoires in blood. Even with the large sequencing depth, rarefaction of the sorted-subset datasets indicated that sequencing was incomplete. Higher generation probabilities were observed for clonotypes shared by all four sorted-subset donors than for non-shared clonotypes. Larger estimated clonotype richness was generally found for naive subsets than for memory subsets. Across a handful of donors, 4.5% to 6.5% of naive CD4, 3% to 4% of naive CD8, around 2.5% of memory CD4, and 0.4% of memory CD8 clonotypes were shared.

The sequence was obtained from a young man in good health. The rearrangement joined TRBV5-4 to TRBJ2-7; the D gene may be TRBD1 or TRBD2, since each aligns over 6 bases. Sequences were obtained from naive CD4+ T cells sorted from blood. What the cell subset or site label conveys for this sample: CD45RA+ positively selected. The CDR3 in this case is CASSLGGAPYEQYF. DNA sequence: TGTGCCAGCAGCTTGGGGGGGGCCCCCTACGAGCAGTACTTC.